The T cell receptor beta chain under discussion was sequenced for a study of CD8 T cells in ankylosing spondylitis. Points from the study as a whole: Roughly eight highly homologous variants made up a TCR beta motif that seemed to typify ankylosing spondylitis blood.

Trimming pared 3 bases from V and 5 bases from J, leaving 17 bases between. This CDR3 is built from 15 residues. The germline gives CDR1 SGDLS, CDR2 YYNGEE. MiXCR, run by TCRdb on the 5' RACE reads, gives a single entry per CDR3 protein. The sample consists of about 240,000 distinct CDR3 sequences, roughly 8.2% of them appearing once. This clonotype has a count of ten or more. The antigen is not known. This sequence originates from a female donor with ankylosing spondylitis or in good health (not recorded which). Sequencing was done on a sample of blood, either unsorted or a sorted T cell fraction (not recorded which). The V gene is TRBV9, the J gene TRBJ1-1; no firm D call. The CDR3 protein is CASSDSPLRRTEAFF. The CDR3 DNA sequence: TGTGCCAGCAGCGATTCGCCGCTCAGAAGAACTGAAGCTTTCTTT. The full variable domain, in which reference TRBV9 and TRBJ1-1 provide the parts outside the CDR3, is DSGVTQTPKHLITATGQRVTLRCSPRSGDLSVYWYQQSLDQGLQFLIQYYNGEERAKGNILERFSAQQFPDLHSELNLSSLELGDSALYFCASSDSPLRRTEAFFGQGTRLTVV.